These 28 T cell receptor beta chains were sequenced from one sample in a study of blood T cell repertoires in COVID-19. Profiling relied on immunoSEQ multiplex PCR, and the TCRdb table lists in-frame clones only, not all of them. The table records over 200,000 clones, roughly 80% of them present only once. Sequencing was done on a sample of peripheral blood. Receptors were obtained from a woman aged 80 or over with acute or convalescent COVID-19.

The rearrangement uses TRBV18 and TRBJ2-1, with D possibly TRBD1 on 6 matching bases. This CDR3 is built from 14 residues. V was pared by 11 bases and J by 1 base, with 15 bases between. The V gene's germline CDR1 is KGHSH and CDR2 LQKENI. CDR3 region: CASAKGQSYNEQFF. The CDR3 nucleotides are TGTGCCTCAGCTAAAGGACAGTCCTACAATGAGCAGTTCTTC.

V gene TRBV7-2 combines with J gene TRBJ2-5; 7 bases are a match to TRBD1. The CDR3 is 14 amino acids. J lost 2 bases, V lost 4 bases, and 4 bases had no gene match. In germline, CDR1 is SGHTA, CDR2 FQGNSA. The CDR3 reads CASSSDRVQETQYF. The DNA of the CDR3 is TGTGCCAGCAGCTCAGACAGGGTACAAGAGACCCAGTACTTC.

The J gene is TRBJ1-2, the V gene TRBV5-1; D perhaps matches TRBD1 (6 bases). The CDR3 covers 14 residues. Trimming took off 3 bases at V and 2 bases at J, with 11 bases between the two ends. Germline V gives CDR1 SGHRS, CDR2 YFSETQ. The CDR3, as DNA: TGCGCCAGCAGCTCGCAGGGGTCGAACTATGGCTACACCTTC. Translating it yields CASSSQGSNYGYTF.

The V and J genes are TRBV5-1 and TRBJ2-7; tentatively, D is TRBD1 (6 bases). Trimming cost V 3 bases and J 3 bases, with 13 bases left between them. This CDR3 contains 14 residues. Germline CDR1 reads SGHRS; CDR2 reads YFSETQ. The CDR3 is CASSSGDTRYEQYF. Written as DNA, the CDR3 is TGCGCCAGCAGCTCCGGGGACACTCGCTACGAGCAGTACTTC.

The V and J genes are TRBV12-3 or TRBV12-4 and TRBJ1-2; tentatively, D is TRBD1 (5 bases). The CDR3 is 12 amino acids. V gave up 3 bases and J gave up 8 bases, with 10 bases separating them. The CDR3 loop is CASSLEGFGYTF. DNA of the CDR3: TGTGCCAGCAGTTTGGAGGGGTTCGGCTACACCTTC.

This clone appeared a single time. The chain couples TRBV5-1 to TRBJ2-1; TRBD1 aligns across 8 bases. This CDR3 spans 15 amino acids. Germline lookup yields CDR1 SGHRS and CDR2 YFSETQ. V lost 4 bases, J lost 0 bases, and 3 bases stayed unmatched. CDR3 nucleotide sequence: TGCGCCAGCAGCCCGACAGGGGACTCCTACAATGAGCAGTTCTTC. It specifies CASSPTGDSYNEQFF.

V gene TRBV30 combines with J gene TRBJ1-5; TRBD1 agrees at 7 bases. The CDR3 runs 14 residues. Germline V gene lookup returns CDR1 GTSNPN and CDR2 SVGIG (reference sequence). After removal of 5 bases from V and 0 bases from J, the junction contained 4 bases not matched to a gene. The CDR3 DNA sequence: TGTGCCTGGCAGGGGGAGAATAGCAATCAGCCCCAGCATTTT. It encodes CAWQGENSNQPQHF. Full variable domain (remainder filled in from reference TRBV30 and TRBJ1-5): SQTIHQWPATLVQPVGSPLSLECTVEGTSNPNLYWYRQAAGRGLQLLFYSVGIGQISSEVPQNLSASRPQDRQFILSSKKLLLSDSGFYLCAWQGENSNQPQHFGDGTRLSIL.

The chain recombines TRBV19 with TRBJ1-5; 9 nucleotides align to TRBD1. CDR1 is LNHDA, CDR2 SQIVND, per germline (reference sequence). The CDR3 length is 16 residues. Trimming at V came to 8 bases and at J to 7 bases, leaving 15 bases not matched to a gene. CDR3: CASAPGTGRFEQPQHF. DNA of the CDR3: TGTGCCAGTGCCCCCGGGACAGGGAGGTTTGAGCAGCCCCAGCATTTT.

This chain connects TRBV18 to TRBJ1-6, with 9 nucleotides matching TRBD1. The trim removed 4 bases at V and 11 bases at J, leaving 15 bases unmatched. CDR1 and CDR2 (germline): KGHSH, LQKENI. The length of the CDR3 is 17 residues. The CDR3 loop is CASSRKIGQGTDPPLHF. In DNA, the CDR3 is TGTGCCAGCTCACGAAAAATTGGACAGGGGACTGATCCACCCCTCCACTTT.

CDR3 loop: CASSQDRGDSGANVLTF. The CDR3 DNA reads TGCGCCAGCAGCCAAGATCGAGGCGACTCTGGGGCCAACGTCCTGACTTTC. The chain is built from TRBV4-1 and TRBJ2-6, with D uncertain. Germline V gives CDR1 MGHRA, CDR2 YSYEKL. This CDR3 is 17 amino acids long. The V end lost 0 bases, the J end lost 0 bases, and 9 bases lay between the germline ends.

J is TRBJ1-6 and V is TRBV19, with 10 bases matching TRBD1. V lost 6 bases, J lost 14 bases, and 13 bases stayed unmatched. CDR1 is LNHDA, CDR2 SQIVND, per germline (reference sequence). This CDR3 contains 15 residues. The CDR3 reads CASRTLDRGPAALHF. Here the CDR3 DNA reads TGTGCCAGTAGGACACTCGACAGGGGGCCGGCGGCCCTCCACTTT.

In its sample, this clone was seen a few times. The CDR3 reads CASSLRAGRETQYF. The CDR3 DNA follows: TGTGCCAGCAGCTTACGAGCGGGTAGAGAGACCCAGTACTTC. The chain recombines TRBV7-2 with TRBJ2-5; TRBD2 might be the D (6 bases). Per germline, CDR1 SGHTA and CDR2 FQGNSA. There are 14 residues in the CDR3. Trimming left V 2 bases short and J 4 bases short, with 11 bases between.

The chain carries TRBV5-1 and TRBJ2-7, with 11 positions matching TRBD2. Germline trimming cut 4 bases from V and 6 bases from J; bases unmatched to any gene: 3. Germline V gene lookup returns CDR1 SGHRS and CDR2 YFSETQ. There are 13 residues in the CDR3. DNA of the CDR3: TGCGCCAGCAGCAATAGCGGGAGGGGCGAGCAGTACTTC. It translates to CASSNSGRGEQYF.

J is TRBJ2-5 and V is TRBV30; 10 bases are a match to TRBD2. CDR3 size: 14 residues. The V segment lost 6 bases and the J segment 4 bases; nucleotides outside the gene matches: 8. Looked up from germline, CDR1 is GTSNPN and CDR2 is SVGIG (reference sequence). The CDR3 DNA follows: TGTGCCTGCATCATAGCGGGAGGCCTAGAGACCCAGTACTTC. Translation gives CACIIAGGLETQYF.

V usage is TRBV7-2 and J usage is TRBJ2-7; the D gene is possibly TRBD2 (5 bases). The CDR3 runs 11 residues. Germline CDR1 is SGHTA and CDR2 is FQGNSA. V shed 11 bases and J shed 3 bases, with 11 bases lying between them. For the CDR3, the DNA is TGTGCCGGCGCCCGGGGCTACGAGCAGTACTTC. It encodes CAGARGYEQYF.

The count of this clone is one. The CDR3 region is CASSERVVGNQPQHF. CDR3 nucleotides: TGTGCCAGCAGTGAGAGGGTTGTAGGCAATCAGCCCCAGCATTTT. The chain is built from TRBV2 and TRBJ1-5; D is undetermined. V gave up 3 bases and J gave up 2 bases, with 11 bases separating them. The CDR3 runs to 15 residues. Germline V gene data show CDR1 as SNHLY and CDR2 as FYNNEI. Full variable domain (rest looked up from reference TRBV2 and TRBJ1-5): EPEVTQTPSHQVTQMGQEVILRCVPISNHLYFYWYRQILGQKVEFLVSFYNNEISEKSEIFDDQFSVERPDGSNFTLKIRSTKLEDSAMYFCASSERVVGNQPQHFGDGTRLSIL.

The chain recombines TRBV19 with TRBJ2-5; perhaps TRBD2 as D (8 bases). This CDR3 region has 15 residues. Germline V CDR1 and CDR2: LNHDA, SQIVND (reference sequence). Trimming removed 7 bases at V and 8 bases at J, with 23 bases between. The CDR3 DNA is TGTGCCAGTACCCCGGGACTAGGGGGCCCAGGAACCCAGTACTTC. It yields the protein CASTPGLGGPGTQYF.

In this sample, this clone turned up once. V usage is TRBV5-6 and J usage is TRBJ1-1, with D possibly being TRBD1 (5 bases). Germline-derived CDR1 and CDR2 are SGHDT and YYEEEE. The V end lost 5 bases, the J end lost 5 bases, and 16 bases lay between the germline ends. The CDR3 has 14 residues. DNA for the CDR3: TGTGCCAGCAGTTTAGGGGTTTTAGGGACTGAAGCTTTCTTT. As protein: CASSLGVLGTEAFF.

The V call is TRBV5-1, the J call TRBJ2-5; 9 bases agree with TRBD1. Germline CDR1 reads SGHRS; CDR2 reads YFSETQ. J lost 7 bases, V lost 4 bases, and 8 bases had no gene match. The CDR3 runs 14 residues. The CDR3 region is CASSGGQGIGTQYF. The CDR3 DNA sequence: TGCGCCAGCAGCGGGGGACAGGGAATTGGGACCCAGTACTTC. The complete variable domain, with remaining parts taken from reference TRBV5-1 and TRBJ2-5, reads KAGVTQTPRYLIKTRGQQVTLSCSPISGHRSVSWYQQTPGQGLQFLFEYFSETQRNKGNFPGRFSGRQFSNSRSEMNVSTLELGDSALYLCASSGGQGIGTQYFGPGTRLLVL.

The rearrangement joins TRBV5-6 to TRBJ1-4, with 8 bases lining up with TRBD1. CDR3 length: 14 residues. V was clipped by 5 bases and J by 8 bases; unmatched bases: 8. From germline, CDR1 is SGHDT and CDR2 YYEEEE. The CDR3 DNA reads TGTGCCAGCAGTCCCGACAGGGGCGGCGAAAAACTGTTTTTT. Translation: CASSPDRGGEKLFF.

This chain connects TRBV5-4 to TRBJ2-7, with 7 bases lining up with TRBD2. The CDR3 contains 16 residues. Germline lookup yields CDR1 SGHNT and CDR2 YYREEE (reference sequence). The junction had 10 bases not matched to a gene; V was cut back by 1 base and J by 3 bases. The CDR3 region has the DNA TGTGCCAGCAGCTTGAGTCTAGCGGAGAGCTTCTACGAGCAGTACTTC. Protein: CASSLSLAESFYEQYF.

In nucleotides, the CDR3 is TGTGCCAGCAGCTACGCCGGGATACCTAATCAGCCCCAGCATTTT. Translating it yields CASSYAGIPNQPQHF. J is TRBJ1-5 and V is TRBV27; the D is unclear. Germline lookup yields CDR1 MNHEY and CDR2 SMNVEV (reference sequence). This CDR3 has 15 amino acids. V was shortened by 6 bases and J by 4 bases, with 16 bases between the two germline ends.

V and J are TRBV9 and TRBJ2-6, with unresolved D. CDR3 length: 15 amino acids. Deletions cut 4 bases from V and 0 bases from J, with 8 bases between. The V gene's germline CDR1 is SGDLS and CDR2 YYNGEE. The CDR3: CASSQTYSGANVLTF. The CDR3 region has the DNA TGTGCCAGCAGCCAAACTTACTCTGGGGCCAACGTCCTGACTTTC.

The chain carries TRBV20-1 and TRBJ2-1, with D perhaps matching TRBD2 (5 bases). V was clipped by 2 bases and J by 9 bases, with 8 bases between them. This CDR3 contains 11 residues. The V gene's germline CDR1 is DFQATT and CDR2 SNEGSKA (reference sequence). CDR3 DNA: TGCAGTGCTAGATACCTAGCTGAGCAGTTCTTC. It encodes CSARYLAEQFF.

The DNA of the CDR3 is TGTGCCTCCAGGAGGGGACAGGGCCTGGGAACTAATGAAAAACTGTTTTTT. This translates into CASRRGQGLGTNEKLFF. The V call is TRBV30, the J call TRBJ1-4; 9 positions agree with TRBD1. V was pared by 7 bases and J by 1 base, with 13 bases of the junction left unmatched. In germline, CDR1 is GTSNPN, CDR2 SVGIG (reference sequence). The CDR3 has 17 residues. Filled out from reference TRBV30 and TRBJ1-4, the complete variable domain reads SQTIHQWPATLVQPVGSPLSLECTVEGTSNPNLYWYRQAAGRGLQLLFYSVGIGQISSEVPQNLSASRPQDRQFILSSKKLLLSDSGFYLCASRRGQGLGTNEKLFFGSGTQLSVL.

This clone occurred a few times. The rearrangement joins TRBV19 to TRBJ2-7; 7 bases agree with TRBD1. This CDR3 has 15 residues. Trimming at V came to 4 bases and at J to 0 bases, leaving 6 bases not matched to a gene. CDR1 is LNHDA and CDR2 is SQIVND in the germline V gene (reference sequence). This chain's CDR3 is CASSTNRGGSYEQYF. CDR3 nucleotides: TGTGCCAGTAGTACCAACAGGGGCGGCTCCTACGAGCAGTACTTC.

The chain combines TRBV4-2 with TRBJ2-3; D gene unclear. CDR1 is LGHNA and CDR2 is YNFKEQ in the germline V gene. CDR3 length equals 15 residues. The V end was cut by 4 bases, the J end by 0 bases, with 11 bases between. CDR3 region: CASSPFTTSTDTQYF. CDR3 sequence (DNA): TGTGCCAGCAGCCCCTTTACTACTAGCACAGATACGCAGTATTTT.

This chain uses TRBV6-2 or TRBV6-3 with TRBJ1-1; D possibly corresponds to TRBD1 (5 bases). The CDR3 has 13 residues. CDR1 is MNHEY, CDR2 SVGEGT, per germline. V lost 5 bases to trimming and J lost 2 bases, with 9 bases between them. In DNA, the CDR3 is TGTGCCAGCAGTCCAGGGCGTAACACTGAAGCTTTCTTT. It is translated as CASSPGRNTEAFF.